Detailed here is one T cell receptor beta chain. Its specificity is not known. The data originate from a study of OX40 agonist ivuxolimab in advanced cancers. Study conclusions and caveats: Averaged across samples, CD8+ T cells carried more expanded clones than CD4+ did.

Clones were read by immunoSEQ multiplex PCR, and TCRdb kept only the in-frame ones, dropping some. Of about 58,000 clones detected, about 86% appear once; the ten largest clones hold around 1.2%. Germline CDR1 reads SGHRS; CDR2 reads YFSETQ. The CDR3 loop spans 14 amino acids. With 7 bases removed from V and 7 bases from J, the gap between germline ends came to 20 bases. Source: CD4+ or CD8+ T cells sorted from blood, taken in a trial of the OX40 agonist ivuxolimab. The chain recombines TRBV5-1 with TRBJ1-2, with D possibly TRBD1 on 6 matching bases. This TCR came from an adult with an advanced solid tumor such as melanoma, head and neck, liver or kidney cancer. The CDR3 loop reads CASRGGAVGSGYTF. The CDR3 bases are TGCGCCAGCCGCGGGGGGGCAGTTGGAAGTGGCTACACCTTC. The full variable domain, in which reference TRBV5-1 and TRBJ1-2 provide the parts outside the CDR3, is KAGVTQTPRYLIKTRGQQVTLSCSPISGHRSVSWYQQTPGQGLQFLFEYFSETQRNKGNFPGRFSGRQFSNSRSEMNVSTLELGDSALYLCASRGGAVGSGYTFGSGTRLTVV.